A selection of T cell receptor beta chains follows, all from one sample in a study of T cells after yellow fever vaccination. TCRdb called the 5' RACE reads again in MiXCR, with one record for every CDR3 protein. This repertoire shows tens of thousands of distinct CDR3 sequences, 8% to 11% found once; its top ten account for 9.5% to 15%. The source material was PBMCs, either bulk or a sorted T-cell subset (CD4+, CD8+, memory, or dextramer-sorted; not recorded which), sampled roughly 14 days after the first yellow fever vaccination. These receptors all come from a man aged 18 to 30 who received the YFV17D yellow fever vaccine. Both conserved end residues are part of each CDR3. A D gene is named only where the DNA matches it firmly. Not all rows give a size; the values are once, few, many and, for expanded clones, a class.

DNA	CDR3	size	D	J	V
TGTGCCAGCAGATATGGGACACGAGCTTTCTTT	CASRYGTRAFF	many	.	TRBJ1-1	TRBV27
TGTGCCAGCAGTGTGTGGACAGGGGACAATGAGCAGTTCTTC	CASSVWTGDNEQFF	few	TRBD1	TRBJ2-1	TRBV12-3/TRBV12-4
TGTGCCATATCCGGGACAGAATACAATGAGCAGTTCTTC	CAISGTEYNEQFF	many	TRBD1	TRBJ2-1	TRBV6-2/TRBV6-3
TGCGCCAGCAGCCCGGGACTAGCGGTACAAGAGACCCAGTACTTC	CASSPGLAVQETQYF	many	TRBD2	TRBJ2-5	TRBV5-1
TGCAGTGCTCAGAGCAGGGCGAACACCGGGGAGCTGTTTTTT	CSAQSRANTGELFF	many	.	TRBJ2-2	TRBV20-1
TGTGCCAGCAGTTCAGGAGGGGGGGGCAAAAACATTCAGTACTTC	CASSSGGGGKNIQYF	many	.	TRBJ2-4	TRBV28
TGTGCCAGCAGCCAAGTGAGCGGGGGGTTCAACTACGAGCAGTACTTC	CASSQVSGGFNYEQYF	many	TRBD2	TRBJ2-7	TRBV4-2
TGTGCCAGCCACCGGGGACGCATGAACACTGAAGCTTTCTTT	CASHRGRMNTEAFF	many	.	TRBJ1-1	TRBV7-2
TGTGCCAGCAGCTGGGAACGGTCCGGGGGCGCTTCTTACGATACGCAGTATTTT	CASSWERSGGASYDTQYF	many	.	TRBJ2-3	TRBV7-8
TGCGCCAGCAGCCAAGTGGGTGGGGCCTTACGCGAGCAGTACTTC	CASSQVGGALREQYF	many	.	TRBJ2-7	TRBV4-3
TGTGCCAGCAGTCCATGGACAGGGGAACCAGATACGCAGTATTTT	CASSPWTGEPDTQYF	many	TRBD1	TRBJ2-3	TRBV27
TGTGCCAGCAGTTTACAGGCGATTAATGAAAAACTGTTTTTT	CASSLQAINEKLFF	.	.	TRBJ1-4	TRBV12-3/TRBV12-4